The clone carrying this TCR beta chain occurred once. The sample comes from a study of T-cell reconstitution after alpha-beta-depleted transplantation in children. Unique molecular identifiers were used to barcode this TCRbeta library. Via MiXCR, TCRdb re-called the PCR reads, giving one row per CDR3 protein. This sample yields about 500,000 distinct CDR3 sequences, of which approximately 29% are seen a single time; 2% to 3% belongs to the top ten. V was clipped by 6 bases and J by 0 bases, with 12 bases between them. The V gene's germline CDR1 is MNHEY and CDR2 SMNVEV (reference sequence). This CDR3 region has 15 residues.

This specimen was PBMCs from the stem cell graft donor, taken from the stem cell graft. V usage is TRBV27 and J usage is TRBJ1-3, with D maybe TRBD1 (5 bases). The sequence was collected from a human donor who donated a stem cell graft to a child with aplastic anemia. The CDR3 nucleotides read TGTGCCAGCAGGCCGACAGCCAACTCTGGAAACACCATATATTTT. It yields the protein CASRPTANSGNTIYF.